A selection of T cell receptor beta chains follows, all from one sample in a study of T and B cells in COVID-19 patients. From the multiplex PCR reads, TCRdb called clonotypes with MiXCR, one entry per CDR3 protein. The sample gives around 11,000 distinct CDR3 sequences, about 33% of which show up once; 13% to 15% is in the top ten. Sequenced input: blood. These receptors all stem from a human donor with active COVID-19. CDR3s include the opening cysteine and the closing phenylalanine or tryptophan. Fields, in order: CDR3 length, D gene, V gene, J gene, clone size, CDR3 DNA, CDR3 protein. A D gene is named only where the DNA matches it firmly. Clone sizes are given selectively: once, few, many, or a class where the clone is expanded.

15	-	TRBV19	TRBJ2-5	medium-sized	TGTGCCAGTAGTTCCCCCCGGGACTACCAAGAGACCCAGTACTTC	CASSSPRDYQETQYF
16	-	TRBV7-2	TRBJ2-6	few	TGTGCCGGGAGACAGACCGAGAGCTCTGGGGCCAACGTCCTGACTTTC	CAGRQTESSGANVLTF
16	-	TRBV27	TRBJ1-5	few	TGTGCCAGCAGGACCGTAGCCGACCATAGCAATCAGCCCCAGCATTTT	CASRTVADHSNQPQHF
14	-	TRBV5-4	TRBJ2-3	few	TGTGCCAGCAGCTTGTCGGGCCAGGCAGATACGCAGTATTTT	CASSLSGQADTQYF
13	-	TRBV5-1	TRBJ2-7	-	TGCGCCAGCCACCCGGGCAGGGACTACGAGCAGTACTTC	CASHPGRDYEQYF
13	-	TRBV7-9	TRBJ1-1	-	TGTGCCAGCAGCTTTGGTAAAGGTGCTGAAGCTTTCTTT	CASSFGKGAEAFF
17	TRBD1	TRBV12-3/TRBV12-4	TRBJ2-5	few	TGTGCCAGCAGTAAGGTGAGGGGGACAGGGGACCAAGAGACCCAGTACTTC	CASSKVRGTGDQETQYF
17	-	TRBV18	TRBJ1-1	-	TGTGCCAGCTCGAAAACCAGGGAGGGGTTGGTGAACACTGAAGCTTTCTTT	CASSKTREGLVNTEAFF
13	-	TRBV5-5	TRBJ2-5	medium-sized	TGTGCCAGCAGCTTGTTCCACCGGGAGACCCAGTACTTC	CASSLFHRETQYF
19	TRBD2	TRBV6-2/TRBV6-3	TRBJ2-3	-	TGTGCCAGCAGTTACCTAATTCAACTAGCGGGGGGGATACAGGATACGCAGTATTTT	CASSYLIQLAGGIQDTQYF
17	TRBD2	TRBV6-5	TRBJ2-3	medium-sized	TGTGCCAGCAGTTACGACGGACTAGCGGGCAGCACAGATACGCAGTATTTT	CASSYDGLAGSTDTQYF
13	-	TRBV19	TRBJ1-1	medium-sized	TGTGCCAGTAGTATCCGGTTCAACACTGAAGCTTTCTTT	CASSIRFNTEAFF
17	-	TRBV19	TRBJ2-6	medium-sized	TGTGCCAGTAGTTCGCTCGGGCCGGGAACGGGGGCCAACGTCCTGACTTTC	CASSSLGPGTGANVLTF
15	TRBD2	TRBV6-5	TRBJ2-7	-	TGTGCCAGCAGTTATACCCGGACTAGGCTCTCCGAGCAGTACTTC	CASSYTRTRLSEQYF
15	-	TRBV6-4	TRBJ2-3	few	TGTGCCAGCGCGGTAGGGGCAGGGGGCACAGATACGCAGTATTTT	CASAVGAGGTDTQYF
12	-	TRBV5-6	TRBJ2-1	medium-sized	TGTGCCAGCAGCACCACGGTCCATGAGCAGTTCTTC	CASSTTVHEQFF
17	TRBD2	TRBV5-1	TRBJ2-3	-	TGCGCCAGCAGCTTGGCCGCGGAGGGGAGGGCAAGAGATACGCAGTATTTT	CASSLAAEGRARDTQYF